A single T cell receptor beta chain is shown here with its context. The sample is drawn from a study of technical replicates of blood from a handful of donors. Profiled with immunoSEQ multiplex PCR; TCRdb holds only in-frame clones, not every one. The sample lists some 77,000 clones; more than 85% were seen once. CDR3 length equals 13 residues. This clonotype was obtained from a human donor in good health. The sample consisted of T cells isolated from PBMCs. J is TRBJ2-1 and V is TRBV21-1; the DNA was not used to check the table's D call, TRBD2. TRBV21-1 is a documented pseudogene. CDR3 sequence (DNA): TGTGCCAGCAGCAAAGTCGGCGGGGATGAGCAGTTCTTC. The encoded protein is CASSKVGGDEQFF.